The present TCR beta chain was sequenced within a study of blood T cell repertoires in COVID-19. Study as a whole: The United States, Italy and Spain provided the acute and convalescent COVID-19 samples. T cells, B-cell-depleted T cells, or PBMCs supplied cDNA or gDNA.

In the original processing: From reference gene primer amplification, estimates of nucleated cell counts were derived. Generated by immunoSEQ multiplex PCR, the TCRdb table keeps only in-frame clones and is missing some. The V and J calls and the clone size are those of that table, but D and trimming were determined from the DNA. Of about 190,000 clones listed, about 85% are singletons. The germline V gene encodes CDR1 SNHLY and CDR2 FYNNEI. The length of the CDR3 is 12 residues. Trimming removed 6 bases from V and 7 bases from J, with 10 bases in between. Sequencing used peripheral blood. The receptor was derived from a man under 40 with acute or convalescent COVID-19. The chain joins TRBV2 to TRBJ1-5; a possible D gene is TRBD1 (5 bases). In DNA, the CDR3 is TGTGCCAGCAGCGCAGGGATGCAGCCCCAGCATTTT. It translates to CASSAGMQPQHF.